This is a list of T cell receptor beta chains from one sample in a study of cytomegalovirus exposure and HLA in healthy donors. Libraries were prepared by immunoSEQ multiplex PCR; TCRdb keeps only in-frame clonotypes and omits some of them. Of around 120,000 clones in the sample, approximately 84% are singletons; the top ten hold approximately 3%. The sequenced sample consisted of PBMCs. These receptors were obtained from a boy aged 2 to 10 in good health and CMV-seronegative. CDR3s include the opening cysteine and the closing phenylalanine or tryptophan. D genes are given only for firm matches. Not every row has a clone size; where given, it reads once, few, many or a size class.

size	D	V	J	CDR3	DNA
.	.	TRBV9	TRBJ1-3	CASSVAKGGVGDTIYF	TGTGCCAGCAGCGTAGCGAAAGGGGGGGTCGGGGACACCATATATTTT
.	.	TRBV10-3	TRBJ1-1	CAISYGGLTEAFF	TGTGCCATCAGTTATGGAGGCCTCACTGAAGCTTTCTTT
.	TRBD1	TRBV10-2	TRBJ1-1	CASSEFYRGMNTEAFF	TGCGCCAGCAGTGAGTTCTACAGGGGCATGAACACTGAAGCTTTCTTT
.	.	TRBV5-1	TRBJ2-1	CASSVDFNEQFF	TGCGCCAGCTCTGTAGATTTCAATGAGCAGTTCTTC
.	.	TRBV5-1	TRBJ1-6	CASSLAAGQTNSPLHF	TGCGCCAGCAGCTTGGCGGCAGGGCAGACTAATTCACCCCTCCACTTT
.	TRBD2	TRBV10-3	TRBJ2-2	CAISDPGTSGSLSKTGELFF	TGTGCCATCAGTGACCCAGGGACTAGCGGGAGTTTGAGCAAGACCGGGGAGCTGTTTTTT
.	TRBD1	TRBV9	TRBJ1-2	CASSVGDRGLSGYTF	TGTGCCAGCAGCGTAGGGGACAGGGGATTGAGTGGCTACACCTTC
.	.	TRBV19	TRBJ1-5	CASRRTRNQPQHF	TGTGCCAGTAGACGAACGAGGAATCAGCCCCAGCATTTT
.	.	TRBV9	TRBJ1-2	CASSVGPQGGDGYTF	TGTGCCAGCAGCGTAGGTCCACAGGGAGGGGATGGCTACACCTTC
.	TRBD2	TRBV2	TRBJ2-7	CASRAGTSGGSSEQYF	TGTGCCAGCAGGGCCGGGACTAGCGGGGGGTCCTCCGAGCAGTACTTC
.	TRBD1	TRBV2	TRBJ1-3	CASRTGTVGNTIYF	TGTGCCAGCAGGACGGGGACAGTCGGAAACACCATATATTTT
.	TRBD1	TRBV7-6	TRBJ2-1	CASSGRGRGIYNEQFF	TGTGCCAGCAGCGGACGCGGCAGGGGGATCTACAATGAGCAGTTCTTC
.	TRBD1	TRBV30	TRBJ1-3	CAWSPRDRISGNTIYF	TGTGCCTGGAGTCCCCGGGACAGGATCTCTGGAAACACCATATATTTT
.	.	TRBV7-9	TRBJ2-7	CSSSLNSLEVYEQYF	TGTTCCAGCAGCTTAAACTCCCTCGAAGTGTACGAGCAGTACTTC
.	.	TRBV9	TRBJ2-1	CASSVGGVEGNEQFF	TGTGCCAGCAGCGTAGGAGGAGTGGAAGGTAATGAGCAGTTCTTC
.	.	TRBV7-2	TRBJ1-2	CASSTQVTVIYGYTF	TGTGCCAGCAGCACCCAAGTGACAGTTATCTATGGCTACACCTTC
.	.	TRBV5-1	TRBJ1-2	CASSSGGTYGYTF	TGCGCCAGCAGCTCAGGAGGAACCTATGGCTACACCTTC
few	.	TRBV5-4	TRBJ2-7	CATHGGSAYEQYF	TGTGCCACCCACGGGGGTTCGGCCTACGAGCAGTACTTC
.	.	TRBV4-1	TRBJ1-2	CASSQDGAGIGYTF	TGCGCCAGCAGCCAAGATGGGGCTGGGATCGGCTACACCTTC
.	TRBD2	TRBV4-1	TRBJ2-1	CASSQDPLTSGHNEQFF	TGCGCCAGCAGCCAAGATCCTCTGACTAGCGGTCACAATGAGCAGTTCTTC
.	TRBD2	TRBV6-6	TRBJ2-1	CASSPREVNEQFF	TGTGCCAGCAGTCCGCGGGAGGTAAATGAGCAGTTCTTC
.	.	TRBV9	TRBJ1-2	CASSETANYGYTF	TGTGCCAGCAGCGAGACAGCAAACTATGGCTACACCTTC
few	.	TRBV11-3	TRBJ2-1	CASFRQTYNEQFF	TGTGCCAGCTTCAGACAGACATACAATGAGCAGTTCTTC
.	TRBD1	TRBV19	TRBJ1-2	CASFGQGDDGYTF	TGTGCCAGTTTTGGACAGGGGGACGATGGCTACACCTTC
.	.	TRBV6-1	TRBJ2-2	CASNLPGELFF	TGTGCCAGCAACCTACCCGGGGAGCTGTTTTTT
.	TRBD2	TRBV27	TRBJ2-3	CASSFLASGLADTQYF	TGTGCCAGCAGTTTTCTGGCTAGCGGGCTTGCAGATACGCAGTATTTT
.	TRBD1	TRBV5-1	TRBJ1-1	CASSFTDRATEAFF	TGCGCCAGCAGCTTTACGGACAGGGCGACTGAAGCTTTCTTT
.	TRBD2	TRBV4-3	TRBJ2-1	CASSQDRPSGGNNEQFF	TGCGCCAGCAGCCAAGATCGGCCTAGCGGGGGCAACAATGAGCAGTTCTTC